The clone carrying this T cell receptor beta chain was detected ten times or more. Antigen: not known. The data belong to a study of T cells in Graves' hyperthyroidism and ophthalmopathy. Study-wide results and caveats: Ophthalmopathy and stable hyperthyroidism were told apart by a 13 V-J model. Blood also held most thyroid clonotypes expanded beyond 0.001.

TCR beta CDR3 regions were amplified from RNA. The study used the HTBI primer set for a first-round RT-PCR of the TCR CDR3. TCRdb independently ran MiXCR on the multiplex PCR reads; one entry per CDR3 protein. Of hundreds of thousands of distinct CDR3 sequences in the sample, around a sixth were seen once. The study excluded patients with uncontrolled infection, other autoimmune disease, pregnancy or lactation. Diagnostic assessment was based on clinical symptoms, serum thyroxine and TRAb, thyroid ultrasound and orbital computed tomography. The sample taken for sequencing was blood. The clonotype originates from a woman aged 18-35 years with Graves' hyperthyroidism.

CDR3 residues: CASSLGREQFF. CDR3 coding DNA: TGTGCCAGCAGCTTAGGGCGTGAGCAGTTCTTC. This chain joins TRBV6-1 and TRBJ2-1; D is unresolved. Germline CDR1 MNHNS, CDR2 SASEGT. V shed 6 bases and J shed 9 bases, with 9 bases lying between them. The CDR3 covers 11 residues.